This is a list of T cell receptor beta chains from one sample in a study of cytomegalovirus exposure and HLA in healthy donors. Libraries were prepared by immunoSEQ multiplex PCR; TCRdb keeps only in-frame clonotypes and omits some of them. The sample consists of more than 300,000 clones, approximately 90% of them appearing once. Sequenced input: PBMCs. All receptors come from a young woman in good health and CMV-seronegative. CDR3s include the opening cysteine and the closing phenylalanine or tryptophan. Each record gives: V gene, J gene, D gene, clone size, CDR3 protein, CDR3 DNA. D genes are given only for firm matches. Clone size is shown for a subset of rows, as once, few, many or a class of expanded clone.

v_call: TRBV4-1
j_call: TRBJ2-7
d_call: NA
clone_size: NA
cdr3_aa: CASSQEEGKDEQYF
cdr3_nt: TGCGCCAGCAGCCAAGAGGAGGGGAAGGACGAGCAGTACTTC

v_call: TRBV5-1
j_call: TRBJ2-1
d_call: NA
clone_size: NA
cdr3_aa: CASSLEPGDHEQFF
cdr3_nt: TGCGCCAGCAGCTTGGAACCGGGAGATCATGAGCAGTTCTTC

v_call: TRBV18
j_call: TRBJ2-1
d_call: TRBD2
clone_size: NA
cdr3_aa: CASYHSGLAGAAGNYNEQFF
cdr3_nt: TGTGCCAGTTACCATTCGGGACTAGCGGGAGCAGCCGGGAACTACAATGAGCAGTTCTTC

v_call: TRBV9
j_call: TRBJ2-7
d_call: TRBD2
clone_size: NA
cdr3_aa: CASSPRTSGSYYEQYF
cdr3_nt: TGTGCCAGCAGCCCACGGACTAGCGGGAGCTACTACGAGCAGTACTTC

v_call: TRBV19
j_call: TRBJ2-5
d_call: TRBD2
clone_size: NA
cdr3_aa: CASSLEGGETQYF
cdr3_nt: TGTGCCAGTTCCCTCGAGGGAGGGGAGACCCAGTACTTC

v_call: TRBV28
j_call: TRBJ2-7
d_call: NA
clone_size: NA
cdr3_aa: CASSLTGMGHYEQYF
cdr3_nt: TGTGCCAGCAGTTTAACAGGGATGGGTCACTACGAGCAGTACTTC

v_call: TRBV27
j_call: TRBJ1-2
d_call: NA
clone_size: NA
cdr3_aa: CASSLGRGGGGYTF
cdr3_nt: TGTGCCAGCAGTTTAGGTCGCGGGGGCGGGGGCTACACCTTC

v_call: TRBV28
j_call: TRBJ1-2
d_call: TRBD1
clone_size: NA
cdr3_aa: CASRLNTRGLWGYTF
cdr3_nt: TGTGCCAGCAGACTTAACACCAGGGGGCTGTGGGGCTACACCTTC

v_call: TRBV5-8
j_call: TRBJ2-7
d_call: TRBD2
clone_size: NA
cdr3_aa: CASSSGTRTGRYEQYF
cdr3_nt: TGTGCCAGCAGCTCGGGGACTAGAACGGGGAGATACGAGCAGTACTTC

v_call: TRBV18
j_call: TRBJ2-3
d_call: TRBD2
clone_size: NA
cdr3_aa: CASSPLAGEGDTQYF
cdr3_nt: TGTGCCAGCTCACCACTAGCGGGAGAGGGAGATACGCAGTATTTT

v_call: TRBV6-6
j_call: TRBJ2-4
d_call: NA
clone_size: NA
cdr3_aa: CASSYRPGQDKNIQYF
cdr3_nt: TGTGCCAGCAGTTACCGACCGGGACAAGACAAAAACATTCAGTACTTC

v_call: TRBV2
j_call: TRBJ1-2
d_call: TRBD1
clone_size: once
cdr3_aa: CASSGTGTENYGYTF
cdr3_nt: TGTGCCAGCAGTGGGACCGGGACAGAGAACTATGGCTACACCTTC

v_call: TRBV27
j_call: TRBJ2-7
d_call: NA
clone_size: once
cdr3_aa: CASRQGSSYEQYF
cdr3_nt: TGTGCCAGCAGACAGGGCAGCTCCTACGAGCAGTACTTC

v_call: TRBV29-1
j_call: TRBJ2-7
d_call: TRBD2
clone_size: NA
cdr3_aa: CSVLGLAGVYEQYF
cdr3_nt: TGCAGCGTTTTAGGACTAGCGGGGGTATACGAGCAGTACTTC

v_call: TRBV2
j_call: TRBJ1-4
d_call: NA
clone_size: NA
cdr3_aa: CASRDRYLGEKLFF
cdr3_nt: TGTGCCAGCAGAGACAGATATTTAGGAGAAAAACTGTTTTTT

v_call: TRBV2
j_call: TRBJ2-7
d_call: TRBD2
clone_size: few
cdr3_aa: CASILAGPGEQYF
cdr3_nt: TGTGCCAGCATACTAGCGGGCCCGGGCGAGCAGTACTTC

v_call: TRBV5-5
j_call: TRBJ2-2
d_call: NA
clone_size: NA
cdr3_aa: CASSLFADTGELFF
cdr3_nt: TGTGCCAGCAGCTTGTTCGCAGACACCGGGGAGCTGTTTTTT

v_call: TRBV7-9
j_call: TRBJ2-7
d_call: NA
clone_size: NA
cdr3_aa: CASSSGVYEQYF
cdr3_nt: TGTGCCAGCAGCTCGGGGGTCTACGAGCAGTACTTC

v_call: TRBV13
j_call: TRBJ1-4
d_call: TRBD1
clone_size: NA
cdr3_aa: CASSTNRGIGTNEKLFF
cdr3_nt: TGTGCCAGCAGCACTAACAGGGGTATAGGGACTAATGAAAAACTGTTTTTT

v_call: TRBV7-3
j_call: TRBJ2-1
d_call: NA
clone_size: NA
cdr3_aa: CASSLGLSAYNEQFF
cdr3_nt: TGTGCCAGCAGCTTGGGACTTTCCGCCTACAATGAGCAGTTCTTC

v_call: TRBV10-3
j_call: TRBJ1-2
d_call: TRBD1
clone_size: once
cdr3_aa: CAISGSRGQGADGYTF
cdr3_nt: TGTGCCATCAGTGGGTCGAGGGGACAGGGGGCCGATGGCTACACCTTC

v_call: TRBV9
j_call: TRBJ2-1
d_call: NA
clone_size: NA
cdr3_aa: CASSRDRDNRPSDNEQFF
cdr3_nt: TGTGCCAGCAGCAGAGATCGGGACAACCGGCCATCTGACAATGAGCAGTTCTTC

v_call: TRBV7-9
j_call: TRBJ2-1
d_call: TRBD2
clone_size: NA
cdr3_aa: CASSGAWREQKGEQFF
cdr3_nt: TGTGCCAGCAGCGGGGCGTGGCGGGAGCAGAAGGGTGAGCAGTTCTTC

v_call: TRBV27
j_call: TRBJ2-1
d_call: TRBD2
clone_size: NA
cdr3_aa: CASSFLPSGRARDEQFF
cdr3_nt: TGTGCCAGCAGTTTTCTCCCTAGCGGGAGGGCACGCGATGAGCAGTTCTTC

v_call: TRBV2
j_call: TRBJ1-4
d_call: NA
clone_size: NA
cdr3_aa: CASSNDRKATNEKLFF
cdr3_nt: TGTGCCAGCAGTAACGACAGAAAGGCAACTAATGAAAAACTGTTTTTT

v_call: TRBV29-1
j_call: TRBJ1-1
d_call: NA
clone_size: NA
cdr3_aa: CSPTGGDTEAFF
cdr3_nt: TGCAGCCCCACGGGGGGGGATACTGAAGCTTTCTTT

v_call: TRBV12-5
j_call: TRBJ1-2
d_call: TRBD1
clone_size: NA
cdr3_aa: CASGYGTGGDGYTF
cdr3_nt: TGTGCTAGTGGATATGGGACAGGGGGCGATGGCTACACCTTC

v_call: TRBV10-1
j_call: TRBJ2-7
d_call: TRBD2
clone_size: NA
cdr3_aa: CASSEGTTPYEQYF
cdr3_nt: TGCGCCAGCAGTGAGGGGACTACCCCCTACGAGCAGTACTTC

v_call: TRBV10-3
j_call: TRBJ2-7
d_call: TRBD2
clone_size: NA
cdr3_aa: CAILAGGIDEQYF
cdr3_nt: TGTGCCATCCTAGCGGGAGGCATCGACGAGCAGTACTTC

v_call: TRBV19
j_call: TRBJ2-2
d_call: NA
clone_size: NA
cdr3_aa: CASSMVYRETGELFF
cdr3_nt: TGTGCCAGTAGTATGGTCTACAGAGAGACCGGGGAGCTGTTTTTT

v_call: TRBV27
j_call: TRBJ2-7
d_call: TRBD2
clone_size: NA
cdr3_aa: CASSLGGSSYEQYF
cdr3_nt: TGTGCCAGCAGTTTGGGCGGGAGCTCCTACGAGCAGTACTTC

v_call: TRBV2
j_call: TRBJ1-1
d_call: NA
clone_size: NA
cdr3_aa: CASSLTEGTEAFF
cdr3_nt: TGTGCCAGCAGTTTGACAGAAGGGACTGAAGCTTTCTTT

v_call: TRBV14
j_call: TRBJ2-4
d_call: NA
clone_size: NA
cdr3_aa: CASSQGAGTLRYF
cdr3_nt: TGTGCCAGCAGCCAAGGGGCCGGCACCCTGCGGTACTTC

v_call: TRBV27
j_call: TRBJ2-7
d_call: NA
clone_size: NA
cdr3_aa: CASSLSWAAPDYEQYF
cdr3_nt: TGTGCCAGCAGTTTATCGTGGGCCGCACCTGACTACGAGCAGTACTTC

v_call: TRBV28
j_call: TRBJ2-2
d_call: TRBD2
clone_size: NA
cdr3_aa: CASSLGLAGGVGELFF
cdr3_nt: TGTGCCAGCAGTTTAGGCCTAGCGGGAGGGGTCGGGGAGCTGTTTTTT

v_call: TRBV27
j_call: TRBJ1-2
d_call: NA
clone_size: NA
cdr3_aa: CASSLSPGDYGYTF
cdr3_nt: TGTGCCAGCAGTTTATCACCAGGGGACTATGGCTACACCTTC

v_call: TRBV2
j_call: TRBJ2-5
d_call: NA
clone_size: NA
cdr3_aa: CASRAGGETQYF
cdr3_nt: TGTGCCAGCAGAGCCGGGGGAGAGACCCAGTACTTC

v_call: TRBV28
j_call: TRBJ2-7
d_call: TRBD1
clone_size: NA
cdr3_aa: CASSPQGARSYEQYF
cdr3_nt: TGTGCCAGCAGTCCTCAGGGGGCCCGCTCCTACGAGCAGTACTTC

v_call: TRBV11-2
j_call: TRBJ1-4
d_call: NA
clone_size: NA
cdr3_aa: CASSLVRATNEKLFF
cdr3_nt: TGTGCCAGCAGCTTAGTCAGGGCAACTAATGAAAAACTGTTTTTT

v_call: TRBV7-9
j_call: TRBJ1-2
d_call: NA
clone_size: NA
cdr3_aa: CASSQPERNHNYGYTF
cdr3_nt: TGTGCCAGCAGCCAGCCGGAGCGAAACCATAACTATGGCTACACCTTC

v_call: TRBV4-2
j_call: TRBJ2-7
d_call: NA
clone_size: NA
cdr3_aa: CASSQIADDYEQYF
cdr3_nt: TGTGCCAGCAGCCAAATAGCGGACGACTACGAGCAGTACTTC

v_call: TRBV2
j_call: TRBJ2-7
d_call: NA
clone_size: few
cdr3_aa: CASLPPSGQQYF
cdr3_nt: TGTGCCAGCCTACCTCCCAGCGGGCAGCAGTACTTC